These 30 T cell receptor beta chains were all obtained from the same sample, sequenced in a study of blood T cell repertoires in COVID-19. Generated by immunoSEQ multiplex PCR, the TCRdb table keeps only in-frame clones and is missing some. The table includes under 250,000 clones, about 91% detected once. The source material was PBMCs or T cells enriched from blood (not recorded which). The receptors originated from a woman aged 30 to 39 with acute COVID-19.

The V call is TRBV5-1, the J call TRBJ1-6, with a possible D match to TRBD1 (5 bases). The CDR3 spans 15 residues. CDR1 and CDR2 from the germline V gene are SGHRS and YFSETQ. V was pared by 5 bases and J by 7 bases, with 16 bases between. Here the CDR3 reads CASRGGWQANSPLHF. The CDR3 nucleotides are TGCGCCAGCAGGGGGGGTTGGCAGGCCAATTCACCCCTCCACTTT.

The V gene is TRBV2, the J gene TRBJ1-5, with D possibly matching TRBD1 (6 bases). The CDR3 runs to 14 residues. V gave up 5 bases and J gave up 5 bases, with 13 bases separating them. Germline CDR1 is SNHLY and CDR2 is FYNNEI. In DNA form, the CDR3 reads TGTGCCAGCAGTTTAAATAGGGGGTATCAGCCCCAGCATTTT. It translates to CASSLNRGYQPQHF.

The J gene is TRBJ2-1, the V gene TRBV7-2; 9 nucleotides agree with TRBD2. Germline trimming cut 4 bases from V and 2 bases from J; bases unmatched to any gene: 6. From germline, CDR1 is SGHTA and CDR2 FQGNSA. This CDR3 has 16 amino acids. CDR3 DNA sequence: TGTGCCAGCAGCTCCGGACTAGCGTCTACCTACAATGAGCAGTTCTTC. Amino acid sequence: CASSSGLASTYNEQFF.

In DNA, the CDR3 is TGTGCCAGCGGCCTAGGGCCAGGGTCCTACAATGAGCAGTTCTTC. This codes for CASGLGPGSYNEQFF. This chain connects TRBV9 to TRBJ2-1; tentatively, D is TRBD1 (5 bases). The length of the CDR3 is 15 residues. Trimming stripped 7 bases from V and 1 base from J, with 15 bases between. CDR1 SGDLS and CDR2 YYNGEE come from the germline V gene.

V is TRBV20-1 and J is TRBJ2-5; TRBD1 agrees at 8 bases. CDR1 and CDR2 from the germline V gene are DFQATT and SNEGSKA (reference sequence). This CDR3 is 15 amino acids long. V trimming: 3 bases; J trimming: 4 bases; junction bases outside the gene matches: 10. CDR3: CSASNRQGLRETQYF. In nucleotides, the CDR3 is TGCAGTGCTAGTAATAGACAGGGGTTGAGAGAGACCCAGTACTTC.

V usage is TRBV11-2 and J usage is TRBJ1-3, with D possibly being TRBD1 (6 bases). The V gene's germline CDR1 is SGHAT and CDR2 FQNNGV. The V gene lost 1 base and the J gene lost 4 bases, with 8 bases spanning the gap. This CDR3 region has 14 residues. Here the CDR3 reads CASSLGTDGNTIYF. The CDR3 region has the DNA TGTGCCAGCAGCTTAGGGACAGACGGAAACACCATATATTTT. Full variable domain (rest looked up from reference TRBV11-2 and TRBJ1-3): EAGVAQSPRYKIIEKRQSVAFWCNPISGHATLYWYQQILGQGPKLLIQFQNNGVVDDSQLPKDRFSAERLKGVDSTLKIQPAKLEDSAVYLCASSLGTDGNTIYFGEGSWLTVV.

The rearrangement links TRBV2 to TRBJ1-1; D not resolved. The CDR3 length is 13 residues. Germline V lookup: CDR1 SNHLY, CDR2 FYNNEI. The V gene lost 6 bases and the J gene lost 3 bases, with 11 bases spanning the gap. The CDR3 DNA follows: TGTGCCAGCAGCTTAAGGAGGGACACTGAAGCTTTCTTT. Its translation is CASSLRRDTEAFF.

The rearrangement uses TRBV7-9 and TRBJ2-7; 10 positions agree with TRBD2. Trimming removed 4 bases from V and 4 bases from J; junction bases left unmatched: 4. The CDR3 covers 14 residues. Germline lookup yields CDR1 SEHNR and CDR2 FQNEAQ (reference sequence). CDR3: CASSSVAGGYEQYF. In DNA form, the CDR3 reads TGTGCCAGCAGCTCGGTAGCGGGGGGATACGAGCAGTACTTC.

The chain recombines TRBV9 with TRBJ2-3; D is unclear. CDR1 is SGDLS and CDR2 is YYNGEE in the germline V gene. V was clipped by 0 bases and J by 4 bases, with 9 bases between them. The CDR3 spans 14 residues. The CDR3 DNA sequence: TGTGCCAGCAGCGTAGGTGCTGGGCCAGATACGCAGTATTTT. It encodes CASSVGAGPDTQYF. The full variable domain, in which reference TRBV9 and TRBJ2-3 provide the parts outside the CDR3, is DSGVTQTPKHLITATGQRVTLRCSPRSGDLSVYWYQQSLDQGLQFLIQYYNGEERAKGNILERFSAQQFPDLHSELNLSSLELGDSALYFCASSVGAGPDTQYFGPGTRLTVL.

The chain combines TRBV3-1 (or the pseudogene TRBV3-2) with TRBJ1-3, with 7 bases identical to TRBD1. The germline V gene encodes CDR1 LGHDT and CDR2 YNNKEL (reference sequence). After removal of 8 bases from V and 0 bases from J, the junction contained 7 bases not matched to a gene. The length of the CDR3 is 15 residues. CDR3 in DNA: TGTGCCAGCTCCTATGACAGGGTCTCTGGAAACACCATATATTTT. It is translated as CASSYDRVSGNTIYF.

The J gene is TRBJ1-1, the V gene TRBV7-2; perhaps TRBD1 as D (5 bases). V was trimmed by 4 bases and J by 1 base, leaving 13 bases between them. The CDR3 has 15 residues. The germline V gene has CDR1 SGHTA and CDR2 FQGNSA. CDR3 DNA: TGTGCCAGCAGCTCTAGCGTGGGGGGGAACACTGAAGCTTTCTTT. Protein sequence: CASSSSVGGNTEAFF.

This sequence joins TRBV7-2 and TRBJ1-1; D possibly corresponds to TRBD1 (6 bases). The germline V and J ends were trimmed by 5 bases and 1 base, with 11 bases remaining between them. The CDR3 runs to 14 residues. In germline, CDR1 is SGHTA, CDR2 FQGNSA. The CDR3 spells CASSVDRANTEAFF. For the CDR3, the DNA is TGTGCCAGCAGCGTGGACAGAGCGAACACTGAAGCTTTCTTT.

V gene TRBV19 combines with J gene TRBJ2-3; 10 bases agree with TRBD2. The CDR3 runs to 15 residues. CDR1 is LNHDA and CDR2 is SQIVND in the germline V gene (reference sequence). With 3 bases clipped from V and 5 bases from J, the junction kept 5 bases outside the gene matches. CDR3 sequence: CASSIISGGGDTQYF. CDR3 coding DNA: TGTGCCAGTAGTATTATCAGCGGGGGGGGAGATACGCAGTATTTT.

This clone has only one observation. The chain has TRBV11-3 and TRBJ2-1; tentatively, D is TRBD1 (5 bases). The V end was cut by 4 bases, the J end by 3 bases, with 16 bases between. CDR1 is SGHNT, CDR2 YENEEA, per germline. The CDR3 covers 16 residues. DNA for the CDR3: TGTGCCAGCAGCTCGTCTAAGGGGCGAGTCTACAATGAGCAGTTCTTC. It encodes CASSSSKGRVYNEQFF. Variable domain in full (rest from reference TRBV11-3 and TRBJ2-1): EAGVVQSPRYKIIEKKQPVAFWCNPISGHNTLYWYLQNLGQGPELLIRYENEEAVDDSQLPKDRFSAERLKGVDSTLKIQPAELGDSAVYLCASSSSKGRVYNEQFFGPGTRLTVL.

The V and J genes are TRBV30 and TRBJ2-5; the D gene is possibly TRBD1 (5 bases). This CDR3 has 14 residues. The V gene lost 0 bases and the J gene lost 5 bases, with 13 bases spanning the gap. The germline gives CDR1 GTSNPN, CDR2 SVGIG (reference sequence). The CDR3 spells CAWSVSGAPETQYF. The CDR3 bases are TGTGCCTGGAGTGTATCTGGGGCGCCGGAGACCCAGTACTTC.

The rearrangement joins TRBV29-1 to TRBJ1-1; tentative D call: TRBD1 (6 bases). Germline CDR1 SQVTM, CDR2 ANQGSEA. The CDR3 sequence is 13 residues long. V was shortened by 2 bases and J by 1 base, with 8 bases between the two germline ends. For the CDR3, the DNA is TGCAGCGTTGAACGGACAGAGAACACTGAAGCTTTCTTT. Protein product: CSVERTENTEAFF.

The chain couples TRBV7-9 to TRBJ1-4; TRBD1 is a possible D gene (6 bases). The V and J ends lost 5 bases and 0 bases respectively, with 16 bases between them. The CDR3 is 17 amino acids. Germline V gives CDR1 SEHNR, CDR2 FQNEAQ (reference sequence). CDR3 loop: CASSPSSDSATNEKLFF. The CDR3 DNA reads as TGTGCCAGCAGCCCTTCCTCGGACAGTGCAACTAATGAAAAACTGTTTTTT.

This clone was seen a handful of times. CDR3 sequence reads: CASSEAAGADTEAFF. CDR3 DNA sequence: TGTGCCAGCAGTGAAGCGGCAGGGGCGGACACTGAAGCTTTCTTT. This chain links TRBV6-1 with TRBJ1-1; D may be TRBD1 (6 bases). With 0 bases removed from V and 3 bases from J, the gap between germline ends came to 11 bases. The germline V gene has CDR1 MNHNS and CDR2 SASEGT. The CDR3 is 15 amino acids.

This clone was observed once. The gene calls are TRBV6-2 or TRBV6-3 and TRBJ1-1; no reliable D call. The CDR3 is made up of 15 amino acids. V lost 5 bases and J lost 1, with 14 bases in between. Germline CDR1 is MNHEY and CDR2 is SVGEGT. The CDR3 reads CASSRRGEWNTEAFF. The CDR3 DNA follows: TGTGCCAGCAGTCGGCGCGGGGAATGGAACACTGAAGCTTTCTTT.

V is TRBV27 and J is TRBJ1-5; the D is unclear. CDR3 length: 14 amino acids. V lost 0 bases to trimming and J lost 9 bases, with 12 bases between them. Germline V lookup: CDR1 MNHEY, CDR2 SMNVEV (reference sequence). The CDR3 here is CASSLSGSFRPQHF. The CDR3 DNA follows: TGTGCCAGCAGTTTATCGGGCAGTTTTAGGCCCCAGCATTTT.

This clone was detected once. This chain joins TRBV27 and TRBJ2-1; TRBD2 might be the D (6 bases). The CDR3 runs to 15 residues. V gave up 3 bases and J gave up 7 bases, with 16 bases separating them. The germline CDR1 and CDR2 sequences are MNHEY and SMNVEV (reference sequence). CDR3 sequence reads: CASSLYGGAVNEQFF. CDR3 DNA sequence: TGTGCCAGCAGTTTGTATGGAGGGGCCGTGAATGAGCAGTTCTTC.

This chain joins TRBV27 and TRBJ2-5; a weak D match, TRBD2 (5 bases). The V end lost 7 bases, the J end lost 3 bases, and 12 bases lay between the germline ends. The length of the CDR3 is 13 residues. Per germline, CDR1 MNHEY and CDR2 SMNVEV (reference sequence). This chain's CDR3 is CASTSVEEETQYF. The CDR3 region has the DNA TGTGCCAGCACCTCGGTGGAGGAAGAGACCCAGTACTTC.

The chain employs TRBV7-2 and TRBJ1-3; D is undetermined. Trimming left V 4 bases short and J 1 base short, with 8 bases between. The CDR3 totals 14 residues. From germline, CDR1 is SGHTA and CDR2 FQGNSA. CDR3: CASSSQISGNTIYF. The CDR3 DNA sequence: TGTGCCAGCAGCTCCCAGATATCTGGAAACACCATATATTTT. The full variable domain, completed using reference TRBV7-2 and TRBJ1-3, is GAGVSQSPSNKVTEKGKDVELRCDPISGHTALYWYRQSLGQGLEFLIYFQGNSAPDKSGLPSDRFSAERTGGSVSTLTIQRTQQEDSAVYLCASSSQISGNTIYFGEGSWLTVV.

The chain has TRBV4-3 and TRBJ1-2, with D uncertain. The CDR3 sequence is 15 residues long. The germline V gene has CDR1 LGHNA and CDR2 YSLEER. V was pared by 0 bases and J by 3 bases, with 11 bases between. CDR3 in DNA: TGCGCCAGCAGCCAAGAAAGGGAGCTGGACTATGGCTACACCTTC. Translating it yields CASSQERELDYGYTF.

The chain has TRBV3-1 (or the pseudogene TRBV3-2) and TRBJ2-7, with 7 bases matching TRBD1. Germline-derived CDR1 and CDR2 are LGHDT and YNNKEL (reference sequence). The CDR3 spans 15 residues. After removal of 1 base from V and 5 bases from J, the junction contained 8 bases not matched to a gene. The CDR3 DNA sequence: TGTGCCAGCAGCCAAGGTGCGTTAGGGGGCGACGAGCAGTACTTC. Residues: CASSQGALGGDEQYF.

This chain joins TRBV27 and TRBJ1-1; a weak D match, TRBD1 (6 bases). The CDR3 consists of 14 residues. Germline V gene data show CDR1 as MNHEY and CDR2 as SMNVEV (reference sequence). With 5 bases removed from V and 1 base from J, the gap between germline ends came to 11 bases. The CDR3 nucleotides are TGTGCCAGCAGTCCCCTGACAGGGAACACTGAAGCTTTCTTT. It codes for CASSPLTGNTEAFF.

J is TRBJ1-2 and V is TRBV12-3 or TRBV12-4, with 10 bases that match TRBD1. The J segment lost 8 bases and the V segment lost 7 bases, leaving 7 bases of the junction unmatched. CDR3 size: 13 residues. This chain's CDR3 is CASNGQGEEGYTF. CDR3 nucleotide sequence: TGTGCCAGCAATGGACAGGGGGAGGAAGGCTACACCTTC.

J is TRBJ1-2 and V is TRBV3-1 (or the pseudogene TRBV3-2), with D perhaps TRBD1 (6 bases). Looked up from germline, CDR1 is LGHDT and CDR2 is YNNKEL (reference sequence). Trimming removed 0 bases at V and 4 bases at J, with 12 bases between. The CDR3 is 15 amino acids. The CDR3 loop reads CASSQDNRDIYGYTF. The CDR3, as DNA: TGTGCCAGCAGCCAAGACAACAGGGACATCTATGGCTACACCTTC.

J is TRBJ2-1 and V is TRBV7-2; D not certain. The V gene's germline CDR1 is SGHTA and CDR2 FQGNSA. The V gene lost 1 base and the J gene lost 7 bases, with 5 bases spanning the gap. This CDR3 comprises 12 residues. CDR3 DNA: TGTGCCAGCAGCTTAGTCGGGAATGAGCAGTTCTTC. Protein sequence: CASSLVGNEQFF.

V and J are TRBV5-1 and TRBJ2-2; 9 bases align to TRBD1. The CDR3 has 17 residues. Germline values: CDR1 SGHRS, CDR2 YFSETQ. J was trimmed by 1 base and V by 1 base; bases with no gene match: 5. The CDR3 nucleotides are TGCGCCAGCAGCTTGTCCGGGGACAGGGTGAACACCGGGGAGCTGTTTTTT. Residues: CASSLSGDRVNTGELFF.